This T cell receptor (beta chain) was found in a study of response to subunit inactivated influenza vaccine. Regarding this clonotype: Antigen specificity is unknown.

Study results and caveats: Authors suggested few new T cells are recruited by each seasonal influenza vaccination.

One entry per CDR3 protein results from TCRdb running MiXCR on the RT-PCR reads. The sample lists about 520,000 distinct CDR3 sequences; around 25% were seen once. This sequence originates from a man aged 45-65 years who received an inactivated influenza vaccine. The sequenced sample was CD4+ T cells sorted from PBMCs, obtained approximately 5 days after vaccination.

This CDR3 reads CSARDLSMGSETQYF. Here the CDR3 DNA reads TGCAGTGCTAGAGATCTCAGCATGGGGTCAGAGACCCAGTACTTC. This chain links TRBV20-1 with TRBJ2-5; D call uncertain. The V end was cut by 0 bases, the J end by 4 bases, with 15 bases between. This CDR3 region has 15 residues. CDR1 is DFQATT, CDR2 SNEGSKA, per germline (reference sequence).